This TCR beta chain was observed in a study of cytomegalovirus exposure and HLA in healthy donors. Whole-study context: A later analysis reported the same platform for the roughly 120 validation repertoires and the 666 first-cohort repertoires. General study points: A list of approximately 160 TCR beta chains associated with cytomegalovirus was given. Under in vitro conditions, three CMV-associated chains were confirmed as specific for CMV antigens.

Comment on this clone: No antigen is known for it.

Germline V gene lookup returns CDR1 MGHDK and CDR2 SYGVNS. The length of the CDR3 is 16 residues. V lost 1 base and J 4 bases, leaving 16 bases between the germline ends. Assay: immunoSEQ multiplex PCR; the TCRdb copy retains only in-frame clones and omits some. The data show about 240,000 clones, 70% to 90% seen once. Sample: PBMCs. The chain carries TRBV25-1 and TRBJ1-1; perhaps TRBD1 as D (5 bases). This sequence was found in a woman aged 25 to 39 in good health and CMV-seropositive. CDR3 protein: CASSESISAGSTEAFF. CDR3 sequence (DNA): TGTGCCAGCAGTGAATCTATCTCGGCAGGGTCCACTGAAGCTTTCTTT.